This T cell receptor (beta chain) is from a study of blood T cell repertoires in COVID-19. Study-wide context: T cells, B-cell-depleted T cells, or PBMCs supplied cDNA or gDNA.

While infection was still active, Seattle patients were enrolled and then followed longitudinally. The CDR3 is 12 amino acids. V dropped 7 bases and J dropped 4 bases, with 8 bases sitting between them. Original methodology: Nucleated cell number was recorded as an estimate derived from reference gene primer amplification. Sequenced by immunoSEQ multiplex PCR; TCRdb stores in-frame clones only, minus some. The V and J calls and clone size were taken over from that table, and D and trimming were inferred from the DNA. The data hold about 480,000 clones, with 85% to 90% observed a single time. V and J are TRBV12-3 or TRBV12-4 and TRBJ1-3; unclear D gene. The TCR sequence derives from a woman in her forties or fifties with COVID-19, enrolled during active disease. Source material: peripheral blood. The CDR3, as DNA: TGTGCCAGCACCTTCGCGGGAAACACCATATATTTT. Translated: CASTFAGNTIYF.